The sequence of this T cell receptor beta chain was determined in a study of T cell responses to AZD1222 COVID-19 vaccine (dated by TCRdb to the early 2020s). Regarding the research as a whole: AZD1222 recipients whose second dose came at about 4 weeks and those whose second dose came at about 12 weeks were combined into one group, since spike-specific TCR depth and breadth did not differ between the two schedules. Trial participants were enrolled by age into 18-55, 56-69 and 70-plus year subgroups, with roughly 160, 29 and 62 TCR-sequenced participants respectively. TCR sequencing was performed for 230 to 250 trial participants, of whom 200 to 210 were given two doses of AZD1222 and some 26 were given two doses of MenACWY control vaccine. Broader findings and caveats from the paper: Nearly half of unique spike-specific TCRs reportedly recognized epitopes outside regions mutated in the B.1.351 and B.1.1.7 variants. Because no day 14 peak-response samples were available, the repertoires could be characterized only after the peak T cell response. The vaccine-associated CD4 TCRs covered the entire spike protein, and the dominant responses fell in regions 160-218 and 743-854. Only five to seven AZD1222 recipients were SARS-CoV-2 seropositive at baseline, limiting conclusions about previously exposed vaccinees. Most participants were white British and females outnumbered males, and the authors suggested that clonal diversity may have been underestimated. The 56-69-year group was small, and its depth increase did not reach significance, likely because of low power. After two AZD1222 doses, both the breadth and the depth of spike-specific TCRs were significantly higher than at day 0 and than in MenACWY recipients.

CDR1 SGHTA and CDR2 FQGTGA were looked up in the germline V gene. V loses 2 bases of germline sequence and J loses 4 bases, and the interval between the two ends is 12 bases. Its CDR3 holds 15 amino acids, cysteine through phenylalanine. Only the CDR3 DNA stays, 45 bases, in frame from base 1. Remarks on this clone: The target of this receptor is not known. The sample holds no much larger clone one base away, and base qualities are not on file.

Sample time point, as interpreted from the label and publication: baseline before first vaccination. The vaccinee samples were drawn from two UK trials, COV001 and COV002, one of which was a single-blind randomized controlled phase 2/3 trial testing AZD1222 (ChAdOx1 nCoV-19) in healthy adults. Trial participant PBMC samples were collected at day 0 and day 28 after the second dose for TCRbeta chain sequencing. The CDR3 regions of human TCRbeta chains were analyzed by immunosequencing. In the authors' own workflow: Repertoire TCRs were matched against a reference library of SARS-CoV-2-specific TCRs generated with the MIRA antigen-specificity platform. Breadth was defined as the fraction of unique TCRs that were SARS-CoV-2-associated. Depth was defined as the fraction of total T cells that were SARS-CoV-2-associated. Each spike-specific TCR was assigned to its reactive spike region and to a CD4 or CD8 class using the MIRA data. Log10-transformed breadth and depth values were compared by one-way ANOVA with Sidak's multiple comparisons tests. TCRdb carries this immuneACCESS record with in-frame sequences only. Its versions omit some clonotypes, under half of them owing to an unresolved V gene in the studies checked, with the rest unexplained. The DNA was the basis for D and trimming; V, J and clone size are from that table. Across this sample there are around 130,000 clones, with 80% to 90% seen only once. The ten biggest clones cover around 3.1% of the sample.

This sequence uses TRBV7-3 and TRBJ2-1; tentative D gene TRBD2, with 7 bases matching. The TCR sequence derives from an adult in good health. The starting material was peripheral blood, obtained on day 0 of AZD1222 vaccination. The nucleotide sequence is given as TGTGCCAGCAGCTTAGGACTAGGGGGTTACAATGAGCAGTTCTTC. Translation gives CASSLGLGGYNEQFF.